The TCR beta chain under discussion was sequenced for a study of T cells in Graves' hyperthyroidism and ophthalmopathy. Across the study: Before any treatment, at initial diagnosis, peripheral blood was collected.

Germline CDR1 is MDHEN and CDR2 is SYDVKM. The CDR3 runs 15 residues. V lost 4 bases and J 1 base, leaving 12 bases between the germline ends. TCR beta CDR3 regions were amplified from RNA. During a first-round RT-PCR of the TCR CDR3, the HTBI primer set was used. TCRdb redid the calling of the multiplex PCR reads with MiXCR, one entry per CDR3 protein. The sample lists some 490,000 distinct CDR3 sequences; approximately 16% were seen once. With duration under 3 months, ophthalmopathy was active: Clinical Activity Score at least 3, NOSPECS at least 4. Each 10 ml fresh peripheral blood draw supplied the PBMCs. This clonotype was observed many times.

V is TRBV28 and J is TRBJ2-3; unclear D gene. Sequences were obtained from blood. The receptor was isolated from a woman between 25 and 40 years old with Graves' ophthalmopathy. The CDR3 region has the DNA TGTGCCAGCAGTTCCGCAGGTATAGGCACAGATACGCAGTATTTT. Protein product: CASSSAGIGTDTQYF.